Listed below are T cell receptor beta chains from one sample, sequenced in a study of vaccination effects on CD4 cells after COVID-19. The assay was immunoSEQ multiplex PCR, and TCRdb's table has in-frame clones only and misses some. The sample has roughly 65,000 clones; 65% to 85% are singletons. No antigen is known for these receptors. The starting material was CD4+ T cells from PBMCs cultured with HCoV-NL63 spike peptides, obtained before COVID-19 vaccination. These receptors were collected from a human donor who received a COVID-19 vaccine. The CDR3 runs from the conserved cysteine through the conserved F or W. Fields, in order: CDR3 protein, D gene, V gene, J gene. D genes are given only for firm matches.

CDR3aa: CASRDSMAYNEQFF
d_gene: .
v_gene: TRBV6-6
j_gene: TRBJ2-1

CDR3aa: CASSDYRAAGNTIYF
d_gene: .
v_gene: TRBV10-2
j_gene: TRBJ1-3

CDR3aa: CASTGTGRHNEQFF
d_gene: TRBD1
v_gene: TRBV6-5
j_gene: TRBJ2-1

CDR3aa: CASSTRVAGVRETQYF
d_gene: TRBD2
v_gene: TRBV2
j_gene: TRBJ2-5

CDR3aa: CAWRLAGATDTQYF
d_gene: TRBD2
v_gene: TRBV30
j_gene: TRBJ2-3

CDR3aa: CASSRGLAGDTQYF
d_gene: TRBD2
v_gene: TRBV5-8
j_gene: TRBJ2-3

CDR3aa: CASSQDSSEYYGYTF
d_gene: .
v_gene: TRBV4-2
j_gene: TRBJ1-2

CDR3aa: CASSPGGSGNTIYF
d_gene: .
v_gene: TRBV5-1
j_gene: TRBJ1-3

CDR3aa: CASSPGWETQYF
d_gene: .
v_gene: TRBV18
j_gene: TRBJ2-5

CDR3aa: CASSERVRSTDTQYF
d_gene: .
v_gene: TRBV10-2
j_gene: TRBJ2-3

CDR3aa: CASSGGGGIQYF
d_gene: .
v_gene: TRBV25-1
j_gene: TRBJ2-4

CDR3aa: CASSPRGDTEAFF
d_gene: .
v_gene: TRBV3-1/TRBV3-2
j_gene: TRBJ1-1

CDR3aa: CASSLRGNTEAFF
d_gene: .
v_gene: TRBV12-3/TRBV12-4
j_gene: TRBJ1-1

CDR3aa: CASSPWPGGRNIQYF
d_gene: .
v_gene: TRBV5-6
j_gene: TRBJ2-4

CDR3aa: CASSSIREKLFF
d_gene: .
v_gene: TRBV11-2
j_gene: TRBJ1-4

CDR3aa: CASSQTGVAGGYTF
d_gene: TRBD1
v_gene: TRBV3-1/TRBV3-2
j_gene: TRBJ1-2

CDR3aa: CAWSAGQGSQPQHF
d_gene: TRBD1
v_gene: TRBV30
j_gene: TRBJ1-5

CDR3aa: CASSEFRGGDLSYNEQFF
d_gene: .
v_gene: TRBV9
j_gene: TRBJ2-1

CDR3aa: CASSLTTGSYNEQFF
d_gene: .
v_gene: TRBV7-2
j_gene: TRBJ2-1

CDR3aa: CASSIVGSNQPQHF
d_gene: .
v_gene: TRBV19
j_gene: TRBJ1-5

CDR3aa: CASSPWTGGVEQFF
d_gene: TRBD1
v_gene: TRBV7-3
j_gene: TRBJ2-1

CDR3aa: CASSSGQGLYNEQFF
d_gene: TRBD1
v_gene: TRBV7-2
j_gene: TRBJ2-1

CDR3aa: CASSLSTGNTEAFF
d_gene: .
v_gene: TRBV5-1
j_gene: TRBJ1-1

CDR3aa: CAIKGLNGNTIYF
d_gene: .
v_gene: TRBV19
j_gene: TRBJ1-3

CDR3aa: CASSNYRVDTEAFF
d_gene: .
v_gene: TRBV18
j_gene: TRBJ1-1

CDR3aa: CASSVGSSSYNEQFF
d_gene: .
v_gene: TRBV9
j_gene: TRBJ2-1

CDR3aa: CASSSYDRGPGELFF
d_gene: TRBD1
v_gene: TRBV7-9
j_gene: TRBJ2-2

CDR3aa: CASSDMVRGAGELFF
d_gene: .
v_gene: TRBV6-1
j_gene: TRBJ2-2

CDR3aa: CASSKLSIVSSGNTIYF
d_gene: .
v_gene: TRBV19
j_gene: TRBJ1-3

CDR3aa: CASSQWGLAGINEQFF
d_gene: TRBD2
v_gene: TRBV14
j_gene: TRBJ2-1

CDR3aa: CASNDEGSNQPQHF
d_gene: .
v_gene: TRBV27
j_gene: TRBJ1-5

CDR3aa: CASSRTGAKDQPQHF
d_gene: TRBD1
v_gene: TRBV4-1
j_gene: TRBJ1-5

CDR3aa: CASSRNWDGLLGNTEAFF
d_gene: .
v_gene: TRBV18
j_gene: TRBJ1-1

CDR3aa: CASSAGASSGNTIYF
d_gene: .
v_gene: TRBV2
j_gene: TRBJ1-3

CDR3aa: CASSWQVGDGYTF
d_gene: .
v_gene: TRBV5-1
j_gene: TRBJ1-2

CDR3aa: CATQSGGGRNIQYF
d_gene: TRBD2
v_gene: TRBV6-5
j_gene: TRBJ2-4

CDR3aa: CASSYYGQEFYGYTF
d_gene: TRBD1
v_gene: TRBV6-2/TRBV6-3
j_gene: TRBJ1-2

CDR3aa: CAWSVPRTGGEETQYF
d_gene: TRBD1
v_gene: TRBV30
j_gene: TRBJ2-5

CDR3aa: CASSLATVGAQYF
d_gene: .
v_gene: TRBV2
j_gene: TRBJ2-5

CDR3aa: CASSPRQGTGELFF
d_gene: .
v_gene: TRBV6-6
j_gene: TRBJ2-2

CDR3aa: CASTWTGENQPQHF
d_gene: TRBD1
v_gene: TRBV2
j_gene: TRBJ1-5

CDR3aa: CATSDPTGQETQYF
d_gene: .
v_gene: TRBV24-1
j_gene: TRBJ2-5

CDR3aa: CASSVTGGQGQPQHF
d_gene: TRBD1
v_gene: TRBV2
j_gene: TRBJ1-5

CDR3aa: CAWSPGHVSSGANVLTF
d_gene: .
v_gene: TRBV30
j_gene: TRBJ2-6

CDR3aa: CASSQETDTQYF
d_gene: .
v_gene: TRBV4-2
j_gene: TRBJ2-3

CDR3aa: CASSFDRGPDTQYF
d_gene: TRBD1
v_gene: TRBV2
j_gene: TRBJ2-3

CDR3aa: CASSATGSSGANVLTF
d_gene: .
v_gene: TRBV19
j_gene: TRBJ2-6

CDR3aa: CASIRQGGRTDTQYF
d_gene: .
v_gene: TRBV10-2
j_gene: TRBJ2-3

CDR3aa: CASSLGREGAKNIQYF
d_gene: TRBD2
v_gene: TRBV7-2
j_gene: TRBJ2-4

CDR3aa: CASSSLTGETQYF
d_gene: .
v_gene: TRBV5-8
j_gene: TRBJ2-5

CDR3aa: CASSPRGLNTEAFF
d_gene: .
v_gene: TRBV11-3
j_gene: TRBJ1-1

CDR3aa: CASSSPVGGDTGELFF
d_gene: TRBD2
v_gene: TRBV11-2
j_gene: TRBJ2-2

CDR3aa: CASSEPWTGVIEAQHF
d_gene: TRBD1
v_gene: TRBV10-2
j_gene: TRBJ1-5

CDR3aa: CASSVDGLSEAFF
d_gene: .
v_gene: TRBV9
j_gene: TRBJ1-1